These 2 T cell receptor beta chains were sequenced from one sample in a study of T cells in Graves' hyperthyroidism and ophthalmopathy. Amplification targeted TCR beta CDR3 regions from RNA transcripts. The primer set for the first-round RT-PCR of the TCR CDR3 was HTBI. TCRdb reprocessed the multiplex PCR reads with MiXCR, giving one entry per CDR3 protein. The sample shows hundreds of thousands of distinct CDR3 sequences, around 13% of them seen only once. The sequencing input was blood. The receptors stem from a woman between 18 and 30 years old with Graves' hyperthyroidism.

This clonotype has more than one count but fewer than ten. CDR3 coding DNA: TGCAGTGCTAGTTCCGGGACAGAGGAGACCCAGTACTTC. It codes for CSASSGTEETQYF. The chain has TRBV20-1 and TRBJ2-5; 7 nucleotides agree with TRBD1. The J segment lost 5 bases and the V segment lost 3 bases, leaving 6 bases of the junction unmatched. The germline V gene encodes CDR1 DFQATT and CDR2 SNEGSKA (reference sequence). The CDR3 is 13 residues long.

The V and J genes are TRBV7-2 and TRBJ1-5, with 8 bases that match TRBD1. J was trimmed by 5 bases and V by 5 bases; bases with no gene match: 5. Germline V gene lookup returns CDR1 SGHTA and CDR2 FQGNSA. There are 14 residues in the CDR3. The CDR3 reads CASSMTGVHQPQHF. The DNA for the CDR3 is TGTGCCAGCAGCATGACAGGGGTCCATCAGCCCCAGCATTTT. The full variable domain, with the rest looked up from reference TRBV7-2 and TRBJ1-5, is GAGVSQSPSNKVTEKGKDVELRCDPISGHTALYWYRQSLGQGLEFLIYFQGNSAPDKSGLPSDRFSAERTGGSVSTLTIQRTQQEDSAVYLCASSMTGVHQPQHFGDGTRLSIL.